The rows below give T cell receptor beta chains drawn from one sample of a study of human T cells and chemical hapten exposure. A single record per CDR3 protein comes from TCRdb applying MiXCR to the 5' RACE reads. The sample gives more than 75,000 distinct CDR3 sequences, 15% of which show up once; over 6.5% is in the top ten. The source is a female donor in good health. Both conserved end residues are part of each CDR3. D genes are given only for firm matches. Some rows have no size entry. The others give once, few or many, or a class for an expanded clone.

d_gene	abundance	v_gene	j_gene	CDR3aa	CDR3nt
-	many	TRBV6-1	TRBJ1-2	CASSRDNSPGGYTF	TGTGCCAGCAGCCGGGACAACTCCCCTGGGGGCTACACCTTC
-	-	TRBV24-1	TRBJ2-2	CATSDLAVRNTGELFF	TGTGCCACCAGTGATTTAGCGGTTCGGAACACCGGGGAGCTGTTTTTT
-	-	TRBV5-6	TRBJ2-7	CASSLVEGSAYEQYF	TGTGCCAGCAGCTTGGTCGAGGGGTCGGCTTACGAGCAGTACTTC
TRBD2	once	TRBV5-1	TRBJ2-7	CASSDTSGSPYELYF	TGCGCCAGCAGCGATACTAGCGGGAGCCCCTACGAGCTGTACTTC
TRBD1	-	TRBV6-5	TRBJ1-2	CASRQGTAEGYTF	TGTGCCAGCAGACAGGGGACGGCGGAGGGCTACACCTTC
-	-	TRBV7-2	TRBJ1-1	CASSGRGMDEAFF	TGTGCCAGCAGCGGGAGGGGCATGGATGAAGCTTTCTTT
TRBD2	few	TRBV7-6	TRBJ2-7	CASSLAASGDFSYEQYF	TGTGCCAGCAGCTTAGCCGCTAGCGGGGACTTCTCCTACGAGCAGTACTTC
-	few	TRBV5-1	TRBJ1-1	CASSLTVENTEAFF	TGCGCCAGCAGCTTAACCGTGGAGAACACTGAAGCTTTCTTT
-	-	TRBV30	TRBJ1-5	CAWSAYNQPQHF	TGTGCCTGGAGTGCCTACAATCAGCCCCAGCATTTT
-	-	TRBV7-9	TRBJ2-7	CASSRDQNSDEQYF	TGTGCCAGCAGCCGGGACCAAAATTCCGACGAGCAGTACTTC
-	few	TRBV29-1	TRBJ2-3	CSVGRRAGDTQYF	TGCAGCGTCGGACGGAGGGCCGGAGATACGCAGTATTTT
-	few	TRBV18	TRBJ1-6	CASSPGSALHF	TGTGCCAGCTCACCAGGTTCGGCCCTCCACTTT
TRBD1	-	TRBV3-1	TRBJ1-5	CASSRTGGINQPQHF	TGTGCCAGCAGCCGGACAGGGGGCATCAATCAGCCCCAGCATTTT
TRBD1	-	TRBV25-1	TRBJ2-7	CASRDDRGSYEQYF	TGTGCCAGCAGGGACGACAGGGGGTCCTACGAGCAGTACTTC
-	few	TRBV5-4	TRBJ1-1	CASSAQTGSTEAFF	TGTGCCAGCAGCGCACAAACAGGGAGCACTGAAGCTTTCTTT
-	few	TRBV20-1	TRBJ1-2	CSARDRTKGGYTF	TGCAGTGCTAGAGATCGAACAAAAGGTGGCTACACCTTC